The 2 T cell receptor beta chains reported below all come from one sample, sequenced in a study of T cell responses to AZD1222 COVID-19 vaccine. Assay used: immunoSEQ multiplex PCR; TCRdb lists only in-frame clones, some missing. The table lists around 110,000 clones, 85% to 95% of them singletons. The sample in question was peripheral blood, obtained on day 0 of AZD1222 vaccination. The source is an adult in good health.

The chain employs TRBV7-9 and TRBJ2-7; D gene unclear. V was trimmed by 5 bases and J by 0 bases, leaving 14 bases between them. The CDR3 consists of 15 residues. The germline V gene has CDR1 SEHNR and CDR2 FQNEAQ (reference sequence). The DNA for the CDR3 is TGTGCCAGCAGCCTCAATTCCCGGAGCTCCTACGAGCAGTACTTC. The encoded protein is CASSLNSRSSYEQYF. The variable domain in full, with the rest retrieved from reference TRBV7-9 and TRBJ2-7, is DTGVSQNPRHKITKRGQNVTFRCDPISEHNRLYWYRQTLGQGPEFLTYFQNEAQLEKSRLLSDRFSAERPKGSFSTLEIQRTEQGDSAMYLCASSLNSRSSYEQYFGPGTRLTVT.

The CDR3 sequence is CASSPRGVTGYTGELFF. The DNA of the CDR3 is TGTGCCAGCAGCCCCCGAGGGGTGACAGGCTACACCGGGGAGCTGTTTTTT. The J gene is TRBJ2-2, the V gene TRBV3-1 (or the pseudogene TRBV3-2); maybe TRBD1 (6 bases). The germline V gene encodes CDR1 LGHDT and CDR2 YNNKEL (reference sequence). The CDR3 length is 17 residues. V was cut by 4 bases and J by 3 bases, with 18 bases left in between.